The next 4 T cell receptor beta chains were all read from a single sample in a study of blood T cell repertoires in COVID-19. Sequencing used immunoSEQ multiplex PCR; TCRdb keeps in-frame clones, though not all of them. The data contain about 50,000 clones, around nine tenths of them singletons. The material sequenced was peripheral blood. Source of these receptors: a human donor with active COVID-19. The donor label of this sample is uncertain.

The J gene is TRBJ2-3, the V gene TRBV7-2; 7 bases line up with TRBD2. The CDR3 covers 16 residues. The germline CDR1 and CDR2 sequences are SGHTA and FQGNSA. J lost 0 bases, V lost 0 bases, and 3 bases had no gene match. CDR3 loop: CASSLAGGPSTDTQYF. CDR3 bases: TGTGCCAGCAGCTTAGCGGGAGGGCCTAGCACAGATACGCAGTATTTT.

Only a few counts were recorded for this clone. V is TRBV4-1 and J is TRBJ1-4, with D perhaps TRBD1 (5 bases). V lost 6 bases and J 8 bases, leaving 16 bases between the germline ends. This CDR3 has 14 residues. The V gene's germline CDR1 is MGHRA and CDR2 YSYEKL. Here the CDR3 DNA reads TGCGCCAGCAGTTCTGGGGGGATTAGGGAAAAACTGTTTTTT. Translating it yields CASSSGGIREKLFF.

The rearrangement links TRBV6-1 to TRBJ2-1; 10 nucleotides line up with TRBD2. This CDR3 contains 19 residues. V shed 3 bases and J 0 bases; nucleotides not matched to a gene: 11. CDR1 and CDR2 from the germline V gene are MNHNS and SASEGT. CDR3 nucleotides: TGTGCCAGCAGTGATCCTACTAGCGGGACGGGGAGCTCCTACAATGAGCAGTTCTTC. This translates into CASSDPTSGTGSSYNEQFF.

This clone has only one observation. This chain uses TRBV11-2 with TRBJ2-7; 13 nucleotides agree with TRBD2. The CDR3 is 15 residues long. The junction had 8 bases not matched to a gene; V was cut back by 5 bases and J by 7 bases. Germline assignment: CDR1 SGHAT and CDR2 FQNNGV. CDR3 in DNA: TGTGCCAGCAGCCCCGGACTAGCGGGAGAGAGGGAGCAGTACTTC. It codes for CASSPGLAGEREQYF.